This T cell receptor (beta chain) comes out of a study of blood T cell repertoires in COVID-19. Study at large: Spain, Italy and the United States supplied samples that represented acute and convalescent COVID-19. PBMCs, B-cell-depleted T cells, or T cells provided the cDNA or gDNA that made up the material.

This clone was seen a handful of times. The protocol was immunoSEQ multiplex PCR, while the TCRdb copy is restricted to in-frame clones and leaves out a portion. Counted here are around 200,000 clones, about 83% occurring once; the ten biggest clones make up approximately 9%. Material for sequencing was peripheral blood. The clonotype comes from a man between 35 and 55 years old with active or convalescent COVID-19.

This chain's CDR3 is CASSPQGTNQPQHF. The CDR3 DNA is TGCGCCAGCAGCCCACAGGGAACCAATCAGCCCCAGCATTTT. V and J are TRBV5-1 and TRBJ1-5; D is perhaps TRBD1 (6 bases). The V end lost 4 bases, the J end lost 3 bases, and 11 bases lay between the germline ends. Germline V gene data show CDR1 as SGHRS and CDR2 as YFSETQ. The CDR3 length is 14 residues.